The clone carrying this T cell receptor beta chain showed up just a few times. The data belong to a study of STAT5B mutations in CD4+ large granular lymphocyte leukemia. V was pared by 5 bases and J by 11 bases, with 12 bases between. The V gene's germline CDR1 is SEHNR and CDR2 FQNEAQ (reference sequence). The CDR3 runs to 11 residues. Libraries were prepared by immunoSEQ multiplex PCR; TCRdb keeps only in-frame clonotypes and omits some of them. Of tens of thousands of clones listed, around 76% are singletons. The clonotype was recovered from a human donor in good health. Sequences were obtained from CD4+ T cells from blood buffy coats. The chain couples TRBV7-9 to TRBJ1-1; D gene ambiguous. CDR3 nucleotides: TGTGCCAGCAGCGTGGAAGCGGAGGCTTTCTTT. This encodes CASSVEAEAFF.